Below, 9 T cell receptor beta chains from the same sample are listed, as sequenced in a study of Ad26.COV2.S vaccination and SARS-CoV-2 variants. Treatment specified: some 20 received Ad26.COV2.S at low or high dose, single or two shots; roughly five received placebo; per-sample allocation not given. The samples were gathered on day 63 after the first injection of vaccine or placebo. Method: immunoSEQ multiplex PCR; TCRdb's copy keeps in-frame clones and lacks some. The table includes around 250,000 clones, roughly 87% detected once. Sequenced material: peripheral blood, taken in a trial of Ad26.COV2.S vaccine versus placebo. These receptors originate from a person between 18 and 60 years old who received the Ad26.COV2.S COVID-19 vaccine or a placebo.

This clone was detected once. DNA for the CDR3: TGTGCCAGCAGCGAGTCAGCTGCTGCGGGGTCATACGAGCAGTACTTC. This sequence encodes CASSESAAAGSYEQYF. The V and J genes are TRBV9 and TRBJ2-7, with D perhaps TRBD2 (6 bases). CDR3 length: 16 amino acids. Trimming took off 3 bases at V and 4 bases at J, with 20 bases between the two ends. The germline gives CDR1 SGDLS, CDR2 YYNGEE.

This chain connects TRBV6-5 to TRBJ1-2; possibly TRBD1 for D (6 bases). With 0 bases removed from V and 0 bases from J, the gap between germline ends came to 11 bases. Germline CDR1 reads MNHEY; CDR2 reads SVGAGI. The CDR3 sequence is 16 residues long. CDR3 nucleotide sequence: TGTGCCAGCAGTTACTCGGACAGCCAAACTAACTATGGCTACACCTTC. This encodes CASSYSDSQTNYGYTF.

This clone was detected once. The chain links TRBV2 to TRBJ1-5; tentative D call: TRBD1 (5 bases). V lost 4 bases to trimming and J lost 0 bases, with 10 bases between them. CDR1 SNHLY and CDR2 FYNNEI come from the germline V gene. This CDR3 is 15 amino acids long. CDR3 bases: TGTGCCAGCAGTGTACGCAGGGATAGCAATCAGCCCCAGCATTTT. The encoded protein is CASSVRRDSNQPQHF. The whole variable domain, filled in from reference TRBV2 and TRBJ1-5, reads EPEVTQTPSHQVTQMGQEVILRCVPISNHLYFYWYRQILGQKVEFLVSFYNNEISEKSEIFDDQFSVERPDGSNFTLKIRSTKLEDSAMYFCASSVRRDSNQPQHFGDGTRLSIL.

This chain connects TRBV7-9 to TRBJ2-3; tentatively, D is TRBD1 (5 bases). V lost 8 bases to trimming and J lost 5 bases, with 14 bases between them. The CDR3 spans 13 residues. CDR1 and CDR2 (germline): SEHNR, FQNEAQ (reference sequence). The CDR3 here is CASEPGKLDTQYF. The DNA for the CDR3 is TGTGCCAGCGAACCAGGGAAACTAGATACGCAGTATTTT.

The chain is built from TRBV6-5 and TRBJ1-5; 9 nucleotides agree with TRBD1. The CDR3 is 14 residues long. Germline-derived CDR1 and CDR2 are MNHEY and SVGAGI. Unmatched junction bases numbered 4, after V lost 5 bases and J lost 5 bases. The CDR3 bases are TGTGCCAGCAGTACCGACAGGGGGGATCAGCCCCAGCATTTT. This codes for CASSTDRGDQPQHF.

CDR3 amino acids: CASSIVARREYDEQFF. CDR3 DNA: TGTGCCAGTAGTATAGTCGCGAGGCGGGAGTATGATGAGCAGTTCTTC. V and J are TRBV19 and TRBJ2-1; the match to TRBD2 covers 7 bases. Germline lookup yields CDR1 LNHDA and CDR2 SQIVND (reference sequence). CDR3 length equals 16 residues. Trimming removed 1 base from V and 8 bases from J; junction bases left unmatched: 11.

This chain connects TRBV2 to TRBJ1-1; possibly TRBD1 for D (6 bases). V lost 6 bases and J lost 1, with 12 bases in between. Germline CDR1 reads SNHLY; CDR2 reads FYNNEI. The CDR3 length is 14 residues. In DNA, the CDR3 is TGTGCCAGCAGGACAGGACAGAGGAACACTGAAGCTTTCTTT. Its protein product is CASRTGQRNTEAFF.

This clone was picked up a small number of times. The rearrangement joins TRBV28 to TRBJ2-1, with D maybe TRBD2 (5 bases). The CDR3 extends over 15 amino acids. CDR1 and CDR2 from the germline V gene are MDHEN and SYDVKM. Trimming cost V 3 bases and J 4 bases, with 13 bases left between them. The CDR3 DNA follows: TGTGCCAGCAGTTTGCCCAGCGGATTTTACAATGAGCAGTTCTTC. Its translation: CASSLPSGFYNEQFF.

The chain couples TRBV6-6 to TRBJ2-5, with 14 bases matching TRBD2. The ends lost 5 bases at V and 4 bases at J; junction bases unmatched: 6. Looked up from germline, CDR1 is MNHNY and CDR2 is SVGAGI (reference sequence). CDR3 length: 16 residues. CDR3 nucleotides: TGTGCCAGCAGTCTCGGACTAGCGGGAGGAGGAGAGACCCAGTACTTC. Translating it yields CASSLGLAGGGETQYF.